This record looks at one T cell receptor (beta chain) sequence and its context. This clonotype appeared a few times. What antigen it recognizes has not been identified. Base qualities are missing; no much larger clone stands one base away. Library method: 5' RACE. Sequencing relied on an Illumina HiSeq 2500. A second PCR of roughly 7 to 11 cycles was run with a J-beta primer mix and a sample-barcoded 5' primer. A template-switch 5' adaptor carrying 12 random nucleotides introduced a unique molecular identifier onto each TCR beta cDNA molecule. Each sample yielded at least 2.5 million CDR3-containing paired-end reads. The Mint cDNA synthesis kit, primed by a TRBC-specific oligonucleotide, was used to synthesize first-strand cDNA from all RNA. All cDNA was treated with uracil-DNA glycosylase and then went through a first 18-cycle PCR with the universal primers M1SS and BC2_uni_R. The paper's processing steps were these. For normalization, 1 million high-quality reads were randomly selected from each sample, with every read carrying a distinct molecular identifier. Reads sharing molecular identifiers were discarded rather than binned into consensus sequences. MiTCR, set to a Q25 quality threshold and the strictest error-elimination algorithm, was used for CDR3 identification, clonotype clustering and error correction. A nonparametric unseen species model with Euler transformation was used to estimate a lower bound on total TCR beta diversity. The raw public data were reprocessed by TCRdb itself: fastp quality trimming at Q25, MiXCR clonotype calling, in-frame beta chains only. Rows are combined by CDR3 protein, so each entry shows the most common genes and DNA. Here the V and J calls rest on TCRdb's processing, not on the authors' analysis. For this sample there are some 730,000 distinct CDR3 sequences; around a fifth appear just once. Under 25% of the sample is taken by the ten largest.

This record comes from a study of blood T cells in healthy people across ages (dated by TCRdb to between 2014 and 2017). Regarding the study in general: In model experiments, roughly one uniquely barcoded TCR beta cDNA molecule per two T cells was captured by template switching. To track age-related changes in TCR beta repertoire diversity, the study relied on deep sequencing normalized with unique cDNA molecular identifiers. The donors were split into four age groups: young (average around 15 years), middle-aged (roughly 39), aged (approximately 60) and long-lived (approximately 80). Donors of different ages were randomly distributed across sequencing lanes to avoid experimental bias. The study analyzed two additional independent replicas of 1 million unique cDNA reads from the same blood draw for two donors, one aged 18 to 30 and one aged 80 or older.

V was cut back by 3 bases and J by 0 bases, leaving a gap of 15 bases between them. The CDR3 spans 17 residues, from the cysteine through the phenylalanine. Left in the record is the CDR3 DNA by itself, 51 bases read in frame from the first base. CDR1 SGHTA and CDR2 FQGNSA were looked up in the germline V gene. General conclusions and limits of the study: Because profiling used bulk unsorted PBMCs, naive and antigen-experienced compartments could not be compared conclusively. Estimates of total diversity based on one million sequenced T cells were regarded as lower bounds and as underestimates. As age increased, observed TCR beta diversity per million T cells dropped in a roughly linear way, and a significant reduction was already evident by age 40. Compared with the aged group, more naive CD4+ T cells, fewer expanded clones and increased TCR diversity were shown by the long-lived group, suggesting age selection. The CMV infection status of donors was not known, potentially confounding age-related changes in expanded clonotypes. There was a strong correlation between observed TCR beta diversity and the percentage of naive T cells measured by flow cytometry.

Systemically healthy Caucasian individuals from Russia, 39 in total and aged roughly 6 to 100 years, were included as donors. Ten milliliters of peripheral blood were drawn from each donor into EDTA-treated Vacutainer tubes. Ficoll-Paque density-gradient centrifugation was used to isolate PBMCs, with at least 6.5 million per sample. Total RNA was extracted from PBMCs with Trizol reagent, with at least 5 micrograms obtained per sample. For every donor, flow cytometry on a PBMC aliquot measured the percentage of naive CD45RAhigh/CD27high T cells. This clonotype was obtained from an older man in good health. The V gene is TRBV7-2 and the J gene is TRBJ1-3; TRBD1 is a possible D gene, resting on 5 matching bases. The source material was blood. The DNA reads TGTGCCAGCAGCTTTGAGCAACTGGGGCCCTCTGGAAACACCATATATTTT. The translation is CASSFEQLGPSGNTIYF.